This T cell receptor beta chain stems from a study of blood T cells in healthy people across ages. Study in general: Template switching captured about one barcoded beta molecule per two T cells.

V was trimmed by 7 bases and J by 3 bases, leaving 14 bases between them. The CDR3 totals 13 residues. Looked up from germline, CDR1 is SGHDT and CDR2 is YYEEEE. A note on this clonotype: Its cognate antigen is unknown. This may be a read error, as it is one base from a much larger clone.

Together with a sample-barcoded 5' primer, a J-beta primer mix was included in a second PCR lasting about 7 to 12 cycles. Using its own MiXCR run on the 5' RACE reads, TCRdb lists one record per CDR3 protein. The repertoire consists of roughly 700,000 distinct CDR3 sequences, with 32% occurring once and the leading ten covering 15% to 19%. Findings of the study overall: Possibly confounding the expanded clonotype changes was the fact that donor CMV status was unknown.

The material sequenced was blood. The receptor comes from a woman of 80 years or more in good health. This rearrangement joins TRBV5-6 to TRBJ2-7; D perhaps matches TRBD2 (5 bases). CDR3 in amino acids: CASSAAGCYEQYF. The CDR3 nucleotides are TGTGCCAGCTCAGCGGCAGGCTGCTACGAGCAGTACTTC.